This T cell receptor (beta chain) stems from a study of cytomegalovirus exposure and HLA in healthy donors. The CDR3 is 15 amino acids. The germline V gene has CDR1 MDHEN and CDR2 SYDVKM. Trimming removed 6 bases from V and 1 base from J; junction bases left unmatched: 6. The primer mix had 60 Vbeta and 13 Jbeta primers. Profiled with immunoSEQ multiplex PCR; TCRdb holds only in-frame clones, not every one. Seen here are more than 90,000 clones, approximately 82% observed once, and the top ten hold around 23%. Sequencing used PBMCs. The chain joins TRBV28 to TRBJ1-5; 7 positions agree with TRBD1. This receptor was obtained from a man aged 25 to 45 in good health and CMV-seropositive. The CDR3 reads CASSQYRGSNQPQHF. CDR3 nucleotides: TGTGCCAGCAGCCAATACAGGGGAAGCAATCAGCCCCAGCATTTT.